This T cell receptor beta chain is from a study of prognosis after radiotherapy for stage I lung cancer. For this clonotype: Its antigen is unknown.

The study, taken as a whole, reports: Post-treatment Shannon entropy following stereotactic body radiation therapy was lower among patients who developed distant metastases.

V trimming: 10 bases; J trimming: 8 bases; junction bases outside the gene matches: 19. CDR1 and CDR2 from the germline V gene are ENHRY and SYGVKD. CDR3 length: 17 amino acids. The study amplified the TCR beta CDR3 region from genomic DNA. This amplification was carried out by two rounds of multiplex PCR. The first PCR round targeted every TRBV and TRBJ gene with specific primers. Universal primers were used in the second PCR round. TCRdb re-analysed the multiplex PCR reads in MiXCR, keeping a single row per CDR3 protein. Of some 60,000 distinct CDR3 sequences listed, 26% are singletons. The V call is TRBV10-3, the J call TRBJ2-2; 10 bases are shared with TRBD1. The sequenced sample was PBMCs, obtained before or after stereotactic body radiation therapy (not recorded which). This TCR came from a donor older than 45 with non-small cell lung cancer. Here the CDR3 reads CATRGGPGQGSFGELFF. Written as DNA, the CDR3 is TGTGCCACCAGGGGGGGACCGGGACAGGGGTCATTTGGGGAGCTGTTTTTT.